This is a list of T cell receptor beta chains from one sample in a study of OX40 agonist ivuxolimab in advanced cancers. Generated by immunoSEQ multiplex PCR, the TCRdb table keeps only in-frame clones and is missing some. The sample yields about 75,000 clones, about 88% seen once. The material was CD4+ or CD8+ T cells sorted from blood, obtained in a trial of the OX40 agonist ivuxolimab. The receptors originated from an adult with an advanced solid tumor such as melanoma, head and neck, liver or kidney cancer. The CDR3 runs from the conserved cysteine through the conserved F or W. A D gene is named only where the DNA matches it firmly. Not all rows give a size; the values are once, few, many and, for expanded clones, a class.

>16|TRBD2|TRBJ2-7|TRBV7-9|.
CASSPTGTSGTYEQYF
TGTGCCAGCAGCCCGACCGGGACTAGCGGGACCTACGAGCAGTACTTC
>15|.|TRBJ2-5|TRBV11-3|.
CASSLGTGQEETQYF
TGTGCCAGCAGCTTAGGGACGGGGCAGGAAGAGACCCAGTACTTC
>16|.|TRBJ1-1|TRBV18|.
CASSPLTRGVDTEAFF
TGTGCCAGCTCACCCCTCACAAGGGGAGTGGACACTGAAGCTTTCTTT
>11|.|TRBJ1-2|TRBV28|.
CAATGNYGYTF
TGTGCCGCCACAGGGAACTATGGCTACACCTTC
>13|.|TRBJ2-7|TRBV6-5|.
CASSPTPSYEQYF
TGTGCCAGCAGTCCGACACCCTCCTACGAGCAGTACTTC
>15|.|TRBJ2-3|TRBV9|once
CASSVEGLIANTQYF
TGTGCCAGCAGCGTAGAGGGGTTAATCGCTAATACGCAGTATTTT
>11|.|TRBJ2-7|TRBV2|.
CASSEYYEQYF
TGTGCCAGCAGTGAGTACTACGAGCAGTACTTC
>15|TRBD1|TRBJ2-4|TRBV2|.
CASQTGVVSKNIQYF
TGTGCCAGCCAGACAGGGGTGGTGTCCAAAAACATTCAGTACTTC
>17|.|TRBJ1-3|TRBV5-6|.
CASSLGQLISTGNTIYF
TGTGCCAGCAGCTTGGGACAGCTCATCTCGACTGGAAACACCATATATTTT
>14|.|TRBJ1-1|TRBV6-5|.
CASRQGILNTEAFF
TGTGCCAGCAGGCAGGGTATTCTGAACACTGAAGCTTTCTTT
>13|.|TRBJ1-1|TRBV10-2|few
CASSDRGNTEAFF
TGCGCCAGCAGTGATAGGGGGAACACTGAAGCTTTCTTT
>13|.|TRBJ1-2|TRBV7-9|.
CASSLGQRYGYTF
TGTGCCAGCAGCTTAGGACAGCGCTATGGCTACACCTTC
>12|.|TRBJ1-1|TRBV29-1|.
CSVDRVGTEAFF
TGCAGCGTTGATCGGGTGGGCACTGAAGCTTTCTTT
>14|.|TRBJ2-3|TRBV6-5|.
CASSLGRSRDTQYF
TGTGCCAGCAGTCTCGGACGATCCCGGGATACGCAGTATTTT
>12|.|TRBJ2-5|TRBV5-1|.
CASKGAGETQYF
TGCGCCAGCAAGGGGGCGGGGGAGACCCAGTACTTC
>14|TRBD1|TRBJ1-6|TRBV28|.
CASTRTGLGSPLHF
TGTGCCAGCACCCGGACAGGGCTTGGTTCACCCCTCCACTTT
>13|.|TRBJ1-5|TRBV30|.
CAWSGGGDQPQHF
TGTGCCTGGAGTGGGGGAGGAGATCAGCCCCAGCATTTT